Each of the 24 T cell receptor beta chains below was sequenced from the same sample in a study of multiple sclerosis patients with progressive multifocal leukoencephalopathy. Time point defined: time of PML onset. Libraries were prepared by immunoSEQ multiplex PCR; TCRdb keeps only in-frame clonotypes and omits some of them. The sample has 25,000 to 35,000 clones, about 91% seen once; the top ten hold around 6%. The sample here was PBMCs, taken from a patient treated with natalizumab. These receptor sequences come from a middle-aged woman with progressive multifocal leukoencephalopathy.

J is TRBJ1-5 and V is TRBV19, with 7 positions matching TRBD1. The V gene end was trimmed by 6 bases and the J gene end by 7 bases; junction bases not matched to a gene: 3. Germline loops: CDR1 LNHDA, CDR2 SQIVND (reference sequence). The CDR3 has 12 residues. DNA of the CDR3: TGTGCCAGTAGACAGGGGATCCAGCCCCAGCATTTT. Protein: CASRQGIQPQHF.

Written as DNA, the CDR3 is TGTGCCTGGAGGTCCCGGACGGCGTGGGACGAGCAGTACTTC. Translated, it gives CAWRSRTAWDEQYF. The rearrangement joins TRBV30 to TRBJ2-7, with no clear D. Germline CDR1 is GTSNPN and CDR2 is SVGIG (reference sequence). This CDR3 region has 14 residues. V was trimmed by 3 bases and J by 5 bases, leaving 17 bases between them.

The chain recombines TRBV18 with TRBJ1-1, with D unclear. The germline gives CDR1 KGHSH, CDR2 LQKENI. The CDR3 runs to 14 residues. V was shortened by 0 bases and J by 8 bases, with 13 bases between the two germline ends. In DNA form, the CDR3 reads TGTGCCAGCTCACCACCTTCTACAGCCCCGGAAGCTTTCTTT. Its protein is CASSPPSTAPEAFF. Filled out from reference TRBV18 and TRBJ1-1, the complete variable domain reads NAGVMQNPRHLVRRRGQEARLRCSPMKGHSHVYWYRQLPEEGLKFMVYLQKENIIDESGMPKERFSAEFPKEGPSILRIQQVVRGDSAAYFCASSPPSTAPEAFFGQGTRLTVV.

The V gene is TRBV20-1, the J gene TRBJ2-7; perhaps TRBD1 as D (5 bases). From germline, CDR1 is DFQATT and CDR2 SNEGSKA (reference sequence). The CDR3 is 11 residues long. Between the trimmed V and J ends, which lost 4 bases and 3 bases, there was a span of 7 bases. The CDR3 reads CSATQGYEQYF. Written as DNA, the CDR3 is TGCAGTGCTACCCAGGGCTACGAGCAGTACTTC.

J is TRBJ2-7 and V is TRBV7-3; 8 nucleotides agree with TRBD1. This CDR3 contains 14 residues. Looked up from germline, CDR1 is SGHTA and CDR2 is FQGTGA. Trimming removed 5 bases from V and 6 bases from J; junction bases left unmatched: 9. The DNA of the CDR3 is TGTGCCAGCAGCCCCACGACAGGGGCAGGCGAGCAGTACTTC. This encodes CASSPTTGAGEQYF.

The genes are TRBV15 and TRBJ1-2; no clear D gene. The V gene's germline CDR1 is LNHNV and CDR2 YYDKDF (reference sequence). The CDR3 extends over 12 amino acids. V lost 1 base and J 7 bases, leaving 7 bases between the germline ends. CDR3 loop: CATSRAESGYTF. CDR3 sequence (DNA): TGTGCCACCAGCAGAGCAGAAAGTGGCTACACCTTC.

The rearrangement joins TRBV7-2 to TRBJ2-7; D is undetermined. Trimming removed 3 bases from V and 0 bases from J, with 3 bases in between. Looked up from germline, CDR1 is SGHTA and CDR2 is FQGNSA. This CDR3 spans 12 amino acids. The DNA for the CDR3 is TGTGCCAGCAGCTTGTTCTCCTACGAGCAGTACTTC. Protein product: CASSLFSYEQYF.

DNA for the CDR3: TGTGCCAGCTCACCCCTCGGGACAGGAACTGGGGGCTACACCTTC. The encoded protein is CASSPLGTGTGGYTF. The V call is TRBV18, the J call TRBJ1-2; 8 bases agree with TRBD1. The CDR3 contains 15 residues. Germline CDR1 and CDR2: KGHSH and LQKENI. J gave up 8 bases and V 3 bases, and 11 bases lay outside the gene matches.

The count of this clone is one. This sequence joins TRBV29-1 and TRBJ1-1; a possible D gene is TRBD1 (6 bases). The CDR3 contains 13 residues. V was shortened by 5 bases and J by 4 bases, with 14 bases between the two germline ends. The germline V gene encodes CDR1 SQVTM and CDR2 ANQGSEA. This CDR3 reads CSVRGVDGTEAFF. CDR3 in DNA: TGCAGCGTTAGGGGGGTAGACGGCACTGAAGCTTTCTTT.

The chain links TRBV10-3 to TRBJ1-2, with D possibly TRBD1 on 5 matching bases. V dropped 3 bases and J dropped 9 bases, with 17 bases sitting between them. There are 14 residues in the CDR3. Germline assignment: CDR1 ENHRY and CDR2 SYGVKD. CDR3 loop: CAISDVQAAMSYTF. CDR3 nucleotide sequence: TGTGCCATCAGTGATGTACAGGCCGCAATGAGCTACACCTTC.

This clone was seen a single time. The V and J genes are TRBV27 and TRBJ1-2; TRBD1 is a possible D gene (5 bases). The germline CDR1 and CDR2 sequences are MNHEY and SMNVEV (reference sequence). V was trimmed by 5 bases and J by 6 bases, leaving 13 bases between them. This CDR3 contains 13 residues. The CDR3 spells CASSPRGADGYTF. DNA of the CDR3: TGTGCCAGCAGTCCGCGAGGGGCCGATGGCTACACCTTC.

The chain recombines TRBV27 with TRBJ2-3; D is possibly TRBD1 or TRBD2 (5 bases each). CDR1 and CDR2 (germline): MNHEY, SMNVEV (reference sequence). The CDR3 is made up of 12 amino acids. Trimming removed 7 bases from V and 1 base from J, with 6 bases in between. The CDR3 DNA reads TGTGCCAGCATGGGACGCACAGATACGCAGTATTTT. Encoded protein: CASMGRTDTQYF.

The chain couples TRBV30 to TRBJ2-7; 8 bases line up with TRBD1. The germline gives CDR1 GTSNPN, CDR2 SVGIG (reference sequence). The CDR3 loop spans 14 amino acids. With V trimmed by 7 bases and J by 3 bases, 11 bases remained unmatched. The DNA for the CDR3 is TGTGCCTCGACGGGTGGACAGGGCCTCTACGAGCAGTACTTC. Encoded protein: CASTGGQGLYEQYF.

Comments on this clone: A read error may account for a junction end that differs from germline. The V and J genes are TRBV28 and TRBJ1-3; a possible D gene is TRBD1 (5 bases). Germline V gene data show CDR1 as MDHEN and CDR2 as SYDVKM. The CDR3 runs 16 residues. CDR3 region: CASSLLPGSSGNIIYF. In DNA form, the CDR3 reads TGTGCCAGCAGTCTACTACCAGGGTCCTCTGGAAACATCATATATTTT.

The chain recombines TRBV7-2 with TRBJ2-5; possibly TRBD1 for D (6 bases). The DNA end is more similar to TRBJ2-7, so the J call may be wrong. The length of the CDR3 is 15 residues. Germline CDR1 SGHTA, CDR2 FQGNSA. CDR3 coding DNA: TGTGCCAGCAGCGGACGGATACACGGGACATACGAGCAGTACTTC. Its translation is CASSGRIHGTYEQYF.

J is TRBJ2-7 and V is TRBV28, with a possible D match to TRBD1 (5 bases). Between the trimmed V and J ends, which lost 5 bases and 2 bases, there was a span of 13 bases. The CDR3 has 14 amino acids. Germline CDR1 and CDR2: MDHEN and SYDVKM. As DNA, the CDR3 is TGTGCCAGCAGTCTCCAAGTCAGGGCCTACGAGCAGTACTTC. Its protein product is CASSLQVRAYEQYF. Drawing the rest from reference TRBV28 and TRBJ2-7, the complete variable domain is DVKVTQSSRYLVKRTGEKVFLECVQDMDHENMFWYRQDPGLGLRLIYFSYDVKMKEKGDIPEGYSVSREKKERFSLILESASTNQTSMYLCASSLQVRAYEQYFGPGTRLTVT.

V and J are TRBV19 and TRBJ2-3; D unclear. The CDR3 is 13 residues long. The germline gives CDR1 LNHDA, CDR2 SQIVND (reference sequence). The ends were cut back, 7 bases at V and 0 bases at J, with 8 bases in the middle. CDR3 region: CASIDQSTDTQYF. CDR3 bases: TGTGCCAGTATTGACCAGAGCACAGATACGCAGTATTTT.

The chain is built from TRBV5-1 and TRBJ2-3, with TRBD1 identical over 10 bases. The CDR3 is 14 amino acids. Germline lookup yields CDR1 SGHRS and CDR2 YFSETQ. V shed 4 bases and J 4 bases; nucleotides not matched to a gene: 3. As DNA, the CDR3 is TGCGCCAGCAGCGAAGACAGGGGGCCAGATACGCAGTATTTT. Protein sequence: CASSEDRGPDTQYF. The complete variable domain, with remaining parts taken from reference TRBV5-1 and TRBJ2-3, reads KAGVTQTPRYLIKTRGQQVTLSCSPISGHRSVSWYQQTPGQGLQFLFEYFSETQRNKGNFPGRFSGRQFSNSRSEMNVSTLELGDSALYLCASSEDRGPDTQYFGPGTRLTVL.

V is TRBV7-2 and J is TRBJ1-5; D possibly corresponds to TRBD1 (6 bases). The CDR3 is 13 amino acids. The V gene lost 11 bases and the J gene lost 7 bases, with 18 bases spanning the gap. Per germline, CDR1 SGHTA and CDR2 FQGNSA. The CDR3 DNA is TGTGCCTCCCGTGGGGCAGGGGCCCAGCCCCAGCATTTT. It is translated as CASRGAGAQPQHF.

This clone was recorded a few times. The chain employs TRBV10-3 and TRBJ1-3; D gene ambiguous. Germline V gene lookup returns CDR1 ENHRY and CDR2 SYGVKD. Trimming cost V 3 bases and J 1 base, with 7 bases left between them. CDR3 length: 14 amino acids. CDR3 coding DNA: TGTGCCATCAGTGACGGAAGTTCTGGAAACACCATATATTTT. Translating gives CAISDGSSGNTIYF.

The CDR3 sequence is CASSGDGLAGGEQYF. CDR3 nucleotides: TGTGCCAGCAGCGGAGATGGACTAGCGGGAGGAGAGCAGTACTTC. J is TRBJ2-7 and V is TRBV7-2; TRBD2 matches 14 bases. The CDR3 has 15 residues. The V gene end was trimmed by 5 bases and the J gene end by 7 bases; junction bases not matched to a gene: 7. Germline CDR1 is SGHTA and CDR2 is FQGNSA.

The chain employs TRBV9 and TRBJ2-5; 7 nucleotides align to TRBD1. Germline CDR1 reads SGDLS; CDR2 reads YYNGEE. The CDR3 has 14 residues. Losses at the gene ends were 1 base for V and 3 bases for J; bases not matched to a gene: 3. In DNA form, the CDR3 reads TGTGCCAGCAGCGTAAAACAGGGGAAAGAGACCCAGTACTTC. Translation gives CASSVKQGKETQYF.

This clone was counted once. The V and J genes are TRBV28 and TRBJ1-2; D possibly corresponds to TRBD1 (5 bases). V was trimmed by 8 bases and J by 4 bases, leaving 17 bases between them. This CDR3 is built from 14 residues. In germline, CDR1 is MDHEN, CDR2 SYDVKM. In DNA form, the CDR3 reads TGTGCCAGCGACCGAGACAGATCGGGCTATGGCTACACCTTC. This codes for CASDRDRSGYGYTF.

This clone was counted only a few times. CDR3: CASSLLNTQYF. DNA of the CDR3: TGTGCCAGCAGCTTGCTGAATACGCAGTATTTT. V gene TRBV5-8 combines with J gene TRBJ2-3; D uncertain. The CDR3 extends over 11 amino acids. Germline CDR1 is SGHTS and CDR2 is YDEGEE. Trimming stripped 1 base from V and 7 bases from J, with 4 bases between.